This passage covers 15 T cell receptor beta chains from one sample sequenced in a study of early T cells in non-severe SARS-CoV-2 infection. TCRdb redid the calling of the 5' RACE reads with MiXCR, one entry per CDR3 protein. The sample lists roughly 75,000 distinct CDR3 sequences, more than 7.5% occurring once. Sequencing used whole blood. These receptors were taken from an adult who was a healthcare worker with PCR-confirmed SARS-CoV-2 infection or an uninfected control (not recorded which).

This clonotype has ten or more counts. This rearrangement joins TRBV18 to TRBJ1-5; D remains unclear. Trimming cost V 2 bases and J 0 bases, with 5 bases left between them. This CDR3 spans 14 amino acids. Per germline, CDR1 KGHSH and CDR2 LQKENI. The CDR3 region is CASSPDYSNQPQHF. CDR3 nucleotides: TGTGCCAGCTCACCAGATTATAGCAATCAGCCCCAGCATTTT.

This clonotype was counted at least ten times. The chain uses TRBV10-3 and TRBJ2-7, with a weak D call TRBD2 (6 bases). From germline, CDR1 is ENHRY and CDR2 SYGVKD. This CDR3 has 14 amino acids. The ends were cut back, 6 bases at V and 5 bases at J, with 17 bases in the middle. This chain's CDR3 is CAIRPEGPEDEQYF. The DNA of the CDR3 is TGTGCCATCAGACCGGAGGGCCCGGAAGACGAGCAGTACTTC.

In this sample, this clonotype turned up many times. The chain recombines TRBV5-4 with TRBJ2-4; no firm D call. The CDR3 spans 14 residues. CDR1 SGHNT and CDR2 YYREEE come from the germline V gene (reference sequence). Trimming stripped 4 bases from V and 1 base from J, with 9 bases between. CDR3 in amino acids: CASSPPEAKNIQYF. CDR3 nucleotides: TGTGCCAGCAGCCCCCCTGAGGCCAAAAACATTCAGTACTTC.

This clonotype was counted many times. V and J are TRBV18 and TRBJ1-1; no clear D. V lost 3 bases and J lost 1, with 9 bases in between. The CDR3 covers 14 residues. From germline, CDR1 is KGHSH and CDR2 LQKENI. CDR3 sequence: CASSPMTKNTEAFF. DNA of the CDR3: TGTGCCAGCTCACCGATGACAAAGAACACTGAAGCTTTCTTT.

The chain recombines TRBV6-1 with TRBJ1-2; D unclear. CDR3 length: 12 residues. With 6 bases removed from V and 9 bases from J, the gap between germline ends came to 14 bases. Germline V gene sequence: CDR1 MNHNS, CDR2 SASEGT. CDR3: CASRAEPRSYTF. DNA for the CDR3: TGTGCCAGCAGGGCTGAGCCCAGAAGCTACACCTTC.

This clonotype was counted between two and nine times. This chain connects TRBV20-1 to TRBJ1-5; D not resolved. V lost 4 bases, J lost 7 bases, and 11 bases lay in between. The CDR3 spans 12 residues. Per the germline V gene, CDR1 is DFQATT and CDR2 is SNEGSKA (reference sequence). As DNA, the CDR3 is TGCAGTGCTAATCCACCTTACCAGCCCCAGCATTTT. Translation gives CSANPPYQPQHF.

In its sample, this clonotype was seen many times. The gene calls are TRBV19 and TRBJ1-1; perhaps TRBD1 as D (5 bases). From germline, CDR1 is LNHDA and CDR2 SQIVND (reference sequence). This CDR3 has 15 residues. V shed 3 bases and J shed 1 base, with 12 bases lying between them. The CDR3 here is CASSMRWGQNTEAFF. CDR3 in DNA: TGTGCCAGTAGTATGAGGTGGGGCCAGAACACTGAAGCTTTCTTT.

Concerning this clonotype itself: With a much larger clone just one base away, this may be a read error. The V gene is TRBV20-1, the J gene TRBJ2-7; D is unresolved. Germline V gives CDR1 DFQATT, CDR2 SNEGSKA (reference sequence). Trimming left V 5 bases short and J 3 bases short, with 8 bases between. This CDR3 comprises 11 residues. The DNA for the CDR3 is TGCAGTGCTCTGCAGATCTACGAGCAGTACGTC. It yields the protein CSALQIYEQYV.

This clonotype was found many times. The chain uses TRBV7-2 and TRBJ2-1; D ambiguous. Trimming shortened V by 5 bases and J by 10 bases, and 9 bases separated the two germline ends. Germline V gene data show CDR1 as SGHTA and CDR2 as FQGNSA. CDR3 length equals 11 residues. The DNA for the CDR3 is TGTGCCAGCAGCCGGAACCGGGAGCAGTTCTTC. The encoded protein is CASSRNREQFF.

The J gene is TRBJ2-2, the V gene TRBV6-2 or TRBV6-3; 7 bases are a match to TRBD2. CDR1 is MNHEY and CDR2 is SVGEGT in the germline V gene. The CDR3 is 15 amino acids. After removal of 7 bases from V and 5 bases from J, the junction contained 10 bases not matched to a gene. The CDR3 spells CASNHSGIWTGELFF. CDR3 sequence (DNA): TGTGCCAGCAATCACAGCGGGATCTGGACCGGGGAGCTGTTTTTT.

This clonotype has a handful of counts. The chain recombines TRBV15 with TRBJ2-1, with D perhaps matching TRBD2 (6 bases). The CDR3 is made up of 14 amino acids. V lost 7 bases, J lost 4 bases, and 14 bases lay in between. The V gene's germline CDR1 is LNHNV and CDR2 YYDKDF (reference sequence). The chain's CDR3 is CATNRERGYNEQFF. DNA for the CDR3: TGTGCCACCAACCGGGAGAGAGGTTACAATGAGCAGTTCTTC.

In this sample, this clonotype turned up many times. The chain couples TRBV9 to TRBJ2-3; 7 positions match TRBD2. V dropped 1 base and J dropped 5; count of bases not matched to a gene: 10. CDR1 is SGDLS and CDR2 is YYNGEE in the germline V gene. CDR3 size: 16 residues. CDR3 bases: TGTGCCAGCAGCGTACTCAATGGGGTAGCGGGAGATACGCAGTATTTT. Its translation is CASSVLNGVAGDTQYF.

This clonotype has a count of ten or more. The chain links TRBV11-2 to TRBJ1-2, with D perhaps matching TRBD1 (5 bases). The CDR3 extends over 13 amino acids. Trimming took 5 bases from V and 2 from J, leaving 9 bases between them. Germline loops: CDR1 SGHAT, CDR2 FQNNGV. DNA for the CDR3: TGTGCCAGCAGCCCTGACAGAAACTATGGCTACACCTTC. Translating it yields CASSPDRNYGYTF. Supplemented by reference TRBV11-2 and TRBJ1-2, the full variable domain reads EAGVAQSPRYKIIEKRQSVAFWCNPISGHATLYWYQQILGQGPKLLIQFQNNGVVDDSQLPKDRFSAERLKGVDSTLKIQPAKLEDSAVYLCASSPDRNYGYTFGSGTRLTVV.

This clonotype was seen repeatedly, ten times or more. V gene TRBV20-1 combines with J gene TRBJ1-6; weak D call: TRBD1 (6 bases). CDR1 is DFQATT, CDR2 SNEGSKA, per germline (reference sequence). This CDR3 contains 12 residues. Trimming took 6 bases from V and 11 from J, leaving 14 bases between them. The CDR3 reads CSAFGDTTPLHF. DNA of the CDR3: TGCAGTGCCTTTGGGGACACTACACCCCTCCACTTT.

The chain joins TRBV3-1 to TRBJ2-2; 8 nucleotides align to TRBD2. Germline loops: CDR1 LGHDT, CDR2 YNNKEL (reference sequence). The CDR3 length is 15 residues. The V segment lost 6 bases and the J segment 7 bases; nucleotides outside the gene matches: 10. CDR3 amino acids: CASSRSGRGSGELFF. CDR3 nucleotide sequence: TGTGCCAGCAGTCGGAGCGGGAGAGGGAGCGGGGAGCTGTTTTTT.